This is a list of T cell receptor beta chains from one sample in a study of technical replicates of blood from a few donors. Assay used: immunoSEQ multiplex PCR; TCRdb lists only in-frame clones, some missing. The data hold around 92,000 clones, with roughly 96% observed a single time. The sample taken for sequencing was T cells isolated from PBMCs. The receptors shown here come from a human donor in good health. CDR3s include the opening cysteine and the closing phenylalanine or tryptophan. The D gene is left open where the match is weak. Rows may omit the clone size; those that give it use once, few, many or a size class.

>TRBJ2-1|NA|NA|TRBV11-3
TGTGCCAGCACTCTACCGACAGCCAATGAGCAGTTCTTC
CASTLPTANEQFF
>TRBJ2-5|once|TRBD2|TRBV7-9
TGTGCCAGCAGCCCGACTAGCGGGGAGATCAGGCAAGAGACCCAGTACTTC
CASSPTSGEIRQETQYF
>TRBJ2-2|NA|NA|TRBV5-1
TGCGCCAGCAGCTTCGGTTATCAGGGCACCGGGGAGCTGTTTTTT
CASSFGYQGTGELFF
>TRBJ1-5|NA|NA|TRBV19
TGTGCCAGTAGTCGCCCAAGGGGTCGGGTCCCCGCCCTATATCAGCCCCAGCATTTT
CASSRPRGRVPALYQPQHF
>TRBJ1-2|once|TRBD1|TRBV5-4
TGTGCCAGCAGCCCGCGGGACAGCTATGGCTACACCTTC
CASSPRDSYGYTF
>TRBJ2-3|NA|NA|TRBV7-2
TGTGCCAGCAGCCCCACTCCCATCCTAGCTAGCACAGATACGCAGTATTTT
CASSPTPILASTDTQYF
>TRBJ1-2|NA|NA|TRBV30
TGTGCCTGGAGTCAGGGTCTGGGCTATGGCTACACCTTC
CAWSQGLGYGYTF
>TRBJ1-4|NA|TRBD1|TRBV27
TGTGCCAGCAGGCTGACAGGGACTAATGAAAAACTGTTTTTT
CASRLTGTNEKLFF
>TRBJ2-2|once|TRBD1|TRBV29-1
TGCAGCGTGGTACAACAGGGGCAGGCCGGGGAGCTGTTTTTT
CSVVQQGQAGELFF
>TRBJ2-2|NA|NA|TRBV5-1
TGCGCCAGCAGCTTTTTGACAGTTCAGACCGGGGAGCTGTTTTTT
CASSFLTVQTGELFF
>TRBJ2-3|few|NA|TRBV25-1
TGTGCCAGCAGTGGGAGACAGTTCACAGATACGCAGTATTTT
CASSGRQFTDTQYF
>TRBJ1-1|NA|NA|TRBV27
TGTGCCAGCAGTTTATCCTATTCAGCGGAGAATGAAGCTTTCTTT
CASSLSYSAENEAFF
>TRBJ2-1|NA|NA|TRBV7-9
TGTGCCAGCAGCCCGCGGACGGGGAGCTCCTACAATGAGCAGTTCTTC
CASSPRTGSSYNEQFF
>TRBJ1-1|NA|NA|TRBV19
TGTGCCAGTAGTGCCACAGAGAACACTGAAGCTTTCTTT
CASSATENTEAFF
>TRBJ2-3|once|NA|TRBV30
TGTGCCTGGAGTGTTTTGGGGGGGCGGGGAGATACGCAGTATTTT
CAWSVLGGRGDTQYF
>TRBJ2-7|NA|TRBD2|TRBV6-6
TGTGCCAGCACCCACGGGGGACTAGAACTCCACGAGCAGTACTTC
CASTHGGLELHEQYF
>TRBJ2-7|NA|NA|TRBV7-9
TGTGCCAGCAGCCCCCTCCCGGGCCTAGGAGGCGAGCAGTACTTC
CASSPLPGLGGEQYF
>TRBJ2-7|once|TRBD1|TRBV7-9
TGTGCCAGCAGCCCACCGACCTCAAGGACAGGACACGAGCAGTACTTC
CASSPPTSRTGHEQYF
>TRBJ1-3|few|NA|TRBV5-8
TGTGCCAGCAGCTTGGGTGGGGGCATCTCCTCTGGAAACACCATATATTTT
CASSLGGGISSGNTIYF
>TRBJ1-5|NA|NA|TRBV18
TGTGCCAGCTCACCGCTAGGACAGTTCAATCAGCCCCAGCATTTT
CASSPLGQFNQPQHF
>TRBJ2-3|NA|TRBD2|TRBV7-6
TGTGCCAGCAGCTTAGGGTTAGCGGGGTCAGATACGCAGTATTTT
CASSLGLAGSDTQYF
>TRBJ1-4|NA|TRBD1|TRBV7-9
TGTGCCAGCAGCCCGGACAGGGTGAATGAAAAACTGTTTTTT
CASSPDRVNEKLFF
>TRBJ2-5|NA|NA|TRBV15
TGTGCCACCAGCAGAGATCAAACGGGTGGAGAGACCCAGTACTTC
CATSRDQTGGETQYF
>TRBJ2-3|NA|TRBD1|TRBV19
TGTGCCAGTATGGTGGGACAGCATACGCAGTATTTT
CASMVGQHTQYF
>TRBJ2-2|NA|NA|TRBV29-1
TGCAGCGTTGAAGTAGACGACAGGCCTTCCGGGGAGCTGTTTTTT
CSVEVDDRPSGELFF
>TRBJ1-1|NA|NA|TRBV29-1
TGCAGCGTTGGCGGAAGGATGAACACTGAAGCTTTCTTT
CSVGGRMNTEAFF
>TRBJ1-5|NA|TRBD1|TRBV29-1
TGCAGCGCCGGGACAGACGTTAATAGCAATCAGCCCCAGCATTTT
CSAGTDVNSNQPQHF
>TRBJ1-2|NA|TRBD1|TRBV6-1
TGTGCCAGCAGTGAATGGCACAGGGGGGTAATGAACTATGGCTACACCTTC
CASSEWHRGVMNYGYTF
>TRBJ2-1|NA|NA|TRBV9
TGTGCCAGCAGCGAAACGGCTAGCACCTCCTACAATGAGCAGTTCTTC
CASSETASTSYNEQFF
>TRBJ2-7|NA|TRBD2|TRBV28
TGTGCCAGCAATACACTAGCGGGGGGCCCTACCTACGAGCAGTACTTC
CASNTLAGGPTYEQYF
>TRBJ2-1|NA|TRBD2|TRBV9
TGTGCCAGCAGCATATCGGGACTAGGGATCAATGAGCAGTTCTTC
CASSISGLGINEQFF
>TRBJ2-1|NA|NA|TRBV6-5
TGTGCCAGCGGGTCCCGAGAGGGCCCCTACAATGAGCAGTTCTTC
CASGSREGPYNEQFF
>TRBJ2-1|NA|TRBD2|TRBV6-1
TGTGCCAGCAACAGACTAGCGGGGACCTACAATGAGCAGTTCTTC
CASNRLAGTYNEQFF
>TRBJ2-1|NA|TRBD2|TRBV10-3
TGTGCCATCAGTCTAGCGGGAGAGCCCAATGAGCAGTTCTTC
CAISLAGEPNEQFF
>TRBJ2-5|NA|NA|TRBV12-5
TGTGCTAGTGGCCTCACATTCACGGAGACCCAGTACTTC
CASGLTFTETQYF
>TRBJ2-1|NA|NA|TRBV20-1
TGCAGTGTTGTAACAAATGAGCAGTTCTTC
CSVVTNEQFF
>TRBJ2-3|NA|NA|TRBV5-1
TGCGCCAGCAGCTTGGGTCGTGGAGAGACGACAGATACGCAGTATTTT
CASSLGRGETTDTQYF
>TRBJ1-1|NA|TRBD1|TRBV6-6
TGTGCCAGCAGTTACTCGGGACAGCCGAACACTGAAGCTTTCTTT
CASSYSGQPNTEAFF
>TRBJ1-1|NA|TRBD1|TRBV5-6
TGTGCCAGCAGCTTGCGACAGGGGGCTGCTTTCTTT
CASSLRQGAAFF
>TRBJ2-3|NA|NA|TRBV30
TGTGCCTGGAGTGTAGGAGCAGATACGCAGTATTTT
CAWSVGADTQYF
>TRBJ1-5|NA|TRBD1|TRBV6-1
TGTGCCAGCCTGGACAGGCGAAATCAGCCCCAGCATTTT
CASLDRRNQPQHF
>TRBJ1-5|NA|TRBD1|TRBV5-1
TGCGCCAGCAGCTTGGGGGACAGGGTTAATCAGCCCCAGCATTTT
CASSLGDRVNQPQHF
>TRBJ2-2|NA|NA|TRBV29-1
TGCAGCGTTGAATCTGGGACTCCGAACACCGGGGAGCTGTTTTTT
CSVESGTPNTGELFF
>TRBJ2-5|NA|NA|TRBV7-2
TGTGCCAGCAGCTTAGATCGAAACAGCGGACAAGAGACCCAGTACTTC
CASSLDRNSGQETQYF
>TRBJ2-3|NA|TRBD2|TRBV14
TGTGCCAGCAGCGAGGCGGGGGGCCCCACAGATACGCAGTATTTT
CASSEAGGPTDTQYF
>TRBJ1-1|NA|NA|TRBV19
TGTGCCAGTAGTATCCCAGGGGACGAGTGGACTGAAGCTTTCTTT
CASSIPGDEWTEAFF
>TRBJ2-7|few|TRBD1|TRBV19
TGTGCCAGTAGTATTAGCGGGACAGGGGACGAGCAGTACTTC
CASSISGTGDEQYF
>TRBJ2-1|NA|NA|TRBV6-5
TGTGCCAGCAGCCCTGGTAGAAGACAGTTCTTC
CASSPGRRQFF
>TRBJ1-2|NA|NA|TRBV6-1
TGTGCCAGCAGTGAAGCGTCGGGTATCCCGTATGGCTACACCTTC
CASSEASGIPYGYTF
>TRBJ1-3|NA|NA|TRBV6-5
TGTGCCAGCAGTTTAGGCCCAAACTACTCTGGAAACACCATATATTTT
CASSLGPNYSGNTIYF
>TRBJ2-1|NA|NA|TRBV5-6
TGTGCCAGCAGCTTAGAACCGGGGTACTCCTACAATGAGCAGTTCTTC
CASSLEPGYSYNEQFF
>TRBJ2-7|NA|NA|TRBV28
TGTGCCAGCAGGGCCGGGACTGGGACCTACGAGCAGTACTTC
CASRAGTGTYEQYF